Listed below are T cell receptor beta chains from one sample, sequenced in a study of cytomegalovirus exposure and HLA in healthy donors. Repertoires were generated with immunoSEQ multiplex PCR, while TCRdb's copy carries only in-frame clones and drops some. The sample has 120,000 or so clones; about 78% are singletons. The specimen was PBMCs. These receptors originate from a woman aged 40-49 years in good health and CMV-seropositive. Each CDR3 is given with its conserved first and last residue. The D gene is left open where the match is weak. Size is stated for part of the rows, as once, few or many counts, or as a class when the clone is expanded.

>NA|TRBV15|once|TRBJ2-6
TGTGCCACCAGCAGAGAGCAGGTCCAAGGCTTGACTTTC
CATSREQVQGLTF
>TRBD1|TRBV6-5|few|TRBJ1-5
TGTGCCAGCAGGACAGGGGGAAAAGGGCAGCCCCAGCATTTT
CASRTGGKGQPQHF
>NA|TRBV7-2|NA|TRBJ1-4
TGTGCCAGCAGCTTAAACACAGGTGAAAAACTGTTTTTT
CASSLNTGEKLFF
>TRBD1|TRBV6-1|few|TRBJ2-7
TGTGCCAGCAGTGATCTGGGGACAGGGAACTACGAGCAGTACTTC
CASSDLGTGNYEQYF
>NA|TRBV15|NA|TRBJ1-2
TGTGCCACCAGCCTACAGGGCCGAGGCTACACCTTC
CATSLQGRGYTF
>NA|TRBV6-5|few|TRBJ1-1
TGTGCCAGCAGTAAGAGGGCCCCTAACACTGAAGCTTTCTTT
CASSKRAPNTEAFF
>TRBD1|TRBV4-2|NA|TRBJ1-2
TGTGCCAGCAGCCATGGGGGGACAGGTGAGGGACGCTATGGCTACACCTTC
CASSHGGTGEGRYGYTF
>NA|TRBV5-4|NA|TRBJ1-4
TGTGCCAGCAGCTCAAGCAGGGGTTCGGATGAAAAACTGTTTTTT
CASSSSRGSDEKLFF
>TRBD1|TRBV4-3|NA|TRBJ2-3
TGCGCCAGCAGACAGGGGGGCGCAGATACGCAGTATTTT
CASRQGGADTQYF
>TRBD1|TRBV7-3|NA|TRBJ2-7
TGTGCCAGCAGCCCCGCCGTGGTACAGGGGGCCGAGCAGTACTTC
CASSPAVVQGAEQYF
>NA|TRBV4-3|NA|TRBJ1-2
TGCGCCAGCAGCCAGGACAGCGACGCTAACTATGGCTACACCTTC
CASSQDSDANYGYTF
>NA|TRBV7-2|NA|TRBJ2-7
TGTGCCAGCAGCTTTCGGACAGATTATTACGAGCAGTACTTC
CASSFRTDYYEQYF
>TRBD1|TRBV7-6|NA|TRBJ1-1
TGTGCCAGCAGCTTATGGACAGGGATGAACACTGAAGCTTTCTTT
CASSLWTGMNTEAFF
>NA|TRBV4-3|NA|TRBJ1-2
TGCGCCAGCAGCCAAGATTTGGGGAGTGCTTTCTATGGCTACACCTTC
CASSQDLGSAFYGYTF
>TRBD1|TRBV4-2|NA|TRBJ2-5
TGTGCCAGCAGCCCCAACAGGGGAAGCCAAGAGACCCAGTACTTC
CASSPNRGSQETQYF
>TRBD1|TRBV7-2|NA|TRBJ1-1
TGTGCCAGCAGCTTAGTTGACAGGGGGATCACTGAAGCTTTCTTT
CASSLVDRGITEAFF
>NA|TRBV15|NA|TRBJ1-1
TGTGCCACCAGCAGAGATCACAGGGTAGAAGCTTTCTTT
CATSRDHRVEAFF
>NA|TRBV6-1|NA|TRBJ1-5
TGTGCCAGCAGTGATGGGTGGGGGGGGGAGGTCCAGCATTTT
CASSDGWGGEVQHF
>NA|TRBV10-3|NA|TRBJ1-5
TGTGCCATCAGTGACAGGGGCTCGAGTCAGCCCCAGCATTTT
CAISDRGSSQPQHF
>NA|TRBV7-3|NA|TRBJ2-6
TGTGCCAGCAGCTTAAGAGGCACTGGGGCCAACGTCCTGACTTTC
CASSLRGTGANVLTF
>TRBD2|TRBV7-9|few|TRBJ2-5
TGTGCCACCGGGACTAGCGGGGGGCAAGAGACCCAGTACTTC
CATGTSGGQETQYF
>NA|TRBV5-4|NA|TRBJ1-5
TGTGCCAGCAGCTTGGCGTCAGCCCAGGAGGTGGTTTTT
CASSLASAQEVVF
>NA|TRBV4-1|NA|TRBJ1-2
TGCGCCAGCAGCCACCTGGACAGCTATGGCTACACCTTC
CASSHLDSYGYTF
>TRBD1|TRBV27|NA|TRBJ2-3
TGTGCCAGCAGTTCCGGGACAGGGCCAGATACGCAGTATTTT
CASSSGTGPDTQYF
>TRBD1|TRBV19|NA|TRBJ2-3
TGTGCCAGTAGTCTTAGACAGGGTCCGGGCGCAGATACGCAGTATTTT
CASSLRQGPGADTQYF
>NA|TRBV2|NA|TRBJ2-7
TGTGCCAGCAGTGCTGACAGCGCTATCTACGAGCAGTACTTC
CASSADSAIYEQYF
>NA|TRBV9|NA|TRBJ2-1
TGTGCCAGCAGCGCTCTGGTTAGTGAGCAGTTCTTC
CASSALVSEQFF
>NA|TRBV5-1|NA|TRBJ1-1
TGCGCCAGCAGCTTTTCAAGTCAGACTGAAGCTTTCTTT
CASSFSSQTEAFF
>NA|TRBV7-2|few|TRBJ1-5
TGTGCCAGCAGCTTATCGGGGGATAGTCAGCCCCAGCATTTT
CASSLSGDSQPQHF
>NA|TRBV7-2|NA|TRBJ2-7
TGTGCCAGCAGCTTAGCGGTTAGTTCCCCCGAGCAGTACTTC
CASSLAVSSPEQYF
>NA|TRBV6-7|few|TRBJ1-1
TGTGCCCCTAGACCAGGGGAGAACACTGAAGCTTTCTTT
CAPRPGENTEAFF
>NA|TRBV10-3|few|TRBJ1-1
TGTGCCAACTCGGACGGGGAGAACACTGAAGCTTTCTTT
CANSDGENTEAFF
>NA|TRBV11-2|NA|TRBJ1-3
TGTGCCAGCAGCTTAGCGGCTGGAAACACCATATATTTT
CASSLAAGNTIYF
>NA|TRBV20-1|NA|TRBJ1-2
TGCAGTGCTAGAGATCTAGGCGGCTACACCTTC
CSARDLGGYTF
>NA|TRBV12-2|NA|TRBJ1-1
TGTGCAAGTCGCTTAGGGGCTTGTGTTCTGCAGGGGGCCATAGACCAGGCTTTCTTT
CASRLGACVLQGAIDQAFF
>NA|TRBV29-1|NA|TRBJ1-1
TGCAGCGTTGCCGTGAGGGATGAAGCTTTCTTT
CSVAVRDEAFF
>NA|TRBV6-1|once|TRBJ1-6
TGTGCCAGCAGTGAACAAAAACGGTTTGATAATTCACCCCTCCACTTT
CASSEQKRFDNSPLHF
>TRBD1|TRBV12-5|once|TRBJ2-3
TGTGCTAGTGGCCGGGGACAGGCCCAGGATACGCAGTATTTT
CASGRGQAQDTQYF
>NA|TRBV7-6|few|TRBJ2-3
TGTGCCAGCAGCTTAGGGACTACCACAGATACGCAGTATTTT
CASSLGTTTDTQYF
>NA|TRBV29-1|NA|TRBJ2-1
TGCACCACCTTGGGGGGGCCCTTTGACAATGAGCAGTTCTTC
CTTLGGPFDNEQFF
>TRBD1|TRBV6-5|NA|TRBJ2-5
TGTGCCGCAAAGGGGGCTACCCAGGTGGAGACCCAGTACTTC
CAAKGATQVETQYF
>TRBD1|TRBV4-3|NA|TRBJ1-4
TGCGCCAGCAGCCAAGAAAACAGGGGTGGGGAAAAACTGTTTTTT
CASSQENRGGEKLFF
>NA|TRBV18|NA|TRBJ2-3
TGTGCCAGCTCACCGCCGAGTCTTTCCACAGATACGCAGTATTTT
CASSPPSLSTDTQYF
>NA|TRBV7-9|NA|TRBJ1-6
TGTGCCAGCAGCTTCGACAGCTTCAATTCACCCCTCCACTTT
CASSFDSFNSPLHF
>NA|TRBV18|few|TRBJ2-5
TGTGCCAGCTCACCACCATCCCATGAGACCCAGTACTTC
CASSPPSHETQYF
>NA|TRBV5-4|NA|TRBJ1-2
TGTGCCAGCAGTGCAGGGGTTAACTATGGCTACACCTTC
CASSAGVNYGYTF
>NA|TRBV6-9|NA|TRBJ1-1
TGTGCCAGCAGTTATCAGAGGAGAACGGAGAACACTGAAGCTTTCTTT
CASSYQRRTENTEAFF
>NA|TRBV29-1|few|TRBJ1-1
TGCAGGTGTCAGACAGGCCCGAACACTGAAGCTTTCTTT
CRCQTGPNTEAFF
>NA|TRBV7-6|NA|TRBJ1-4
TGTGCCAGCAGCTTAATGACAGCAACTAATGAAAAACTGTTTTTT
CASSLMTATNEKLFF
>TRBD1|TRBV7-8|NA|TRBJ1-5
TGTGCCAGCAGCCCCGGGACAGGTATCCATTTT
CASSPGTGIHF
>TRBD1|TRBV5-6|NA|TRBJ1-2
TGTGCCAGCAGCCATAAGGGACAGTTCTCTAACTATGGCTACACCTTC
CASSHKGQFSNYGYTF
>NA|TRBV7-2|NA|TRBJ2-7
TGTGCCAGCAGCTTAGCAACCGGGAGCTCCTACGAGCAGTACTTC
CASSLATGSSYEQYF
>NA|TRBV7-2|NA|TRBJ2-2
TGTGCCAGCAGCTCGACTATCACCGGGAAGCTGTTTTTT
CASSSTITGKLFF
>NA|TRBV4-3|NA|TRBJ1-4
TGCGCCAGCAGCCAAGCCCAGGACAGTTCTAATGAAAAACTGTTTTTT
CASSQAQDSSNEKLFF
>TRBD1|TRBV4-3|NA|TRBJ2-3
TGCGCCAGCAGCCAAGTGGACAGGGATGCAGATACGCAGTATTTT
CASSQVDRDADTQYF
>NA|TRBV5-4|NA|TRBJ2-5
TGTGCCAGCAGCTTGGCTAGCAGGGAGACCCAGTACTTC
CASSLASRETQYF
>NA|TRBV11-3|NA|TRBJ1-2
TGTGCCAGCAGCCCCCGAGTCCGGGGTTCGCGGGGCTACACCTTC
CASSPRVRGSRGYTF
>NA|TRBV5-4|few|TRBJ1-5
TGTGCCAGCAGCTTGTCCGGTAGCAATCAGCCCCAGCATTTT
CASSLSGSNQPQHF
>TRBD2|TRBV5-7|few|TRBJ2-1
TGTGCCAGCAGCGGGAGGGATGAGCAGTTCTTC
CASSGRDEQFF